This entry is about one TCR beta chain. Its cognate antigen is unknown. The record originates from a study of cytomegalovirus exposure and HLA in healthy donors. Study observations and caveats: Most of the CMV-associated TCR beta chains (in a later analysis) appeared to be HLA-restricted. Follow-up analysis found HLA locus-dependent TCR association rates, highest for DRB1 and lowest for HLA-C.

PCR involved 60 Vbeta and 13 Jbeta primers. The protocol was immunoSEQ multiplex PCR, while the TCRdb copy is restricted to in-frame clones and leaves out a portion. This sample has over 150,000 clones, with roughly 87% found just once. This sequence was found in a girl between 5 and 17 years old in good health and CMV-seropositive. The sequencing sample was made of PBMCs.

CDR3 bases: TGCGCCAGCAGCCGATTGACAGGGTTCCAAGAGACCCAGTACTTC. Translating gives CASSRLTGFQETQYF. The J gene is TRBJ2-5, the V gene TRBV4-1, with 7 bases lining up with TRBD1. The CDR3 has 15 residues. CDR1 is MGHRA and CDR2 is YSYEKL in the germline V gene. The J segment lost 1 base and the V segment lost 4 bases, leaving 6 bases of the junction unmatched.